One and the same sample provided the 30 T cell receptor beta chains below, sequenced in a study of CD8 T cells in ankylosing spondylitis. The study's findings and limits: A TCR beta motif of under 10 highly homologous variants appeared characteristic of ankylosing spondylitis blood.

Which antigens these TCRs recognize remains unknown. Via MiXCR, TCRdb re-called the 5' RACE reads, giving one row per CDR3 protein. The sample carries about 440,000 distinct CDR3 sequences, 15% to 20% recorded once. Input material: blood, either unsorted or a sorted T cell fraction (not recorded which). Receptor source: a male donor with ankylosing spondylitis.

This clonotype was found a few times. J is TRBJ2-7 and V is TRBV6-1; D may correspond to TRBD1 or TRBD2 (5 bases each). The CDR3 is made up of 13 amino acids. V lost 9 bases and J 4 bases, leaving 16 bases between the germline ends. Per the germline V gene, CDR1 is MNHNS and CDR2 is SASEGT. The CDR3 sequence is CASKIGTSYEQYF. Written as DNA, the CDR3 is TGTGCCAGTAAAATCGGGACCTCGTACGAGCAGTACTTC.

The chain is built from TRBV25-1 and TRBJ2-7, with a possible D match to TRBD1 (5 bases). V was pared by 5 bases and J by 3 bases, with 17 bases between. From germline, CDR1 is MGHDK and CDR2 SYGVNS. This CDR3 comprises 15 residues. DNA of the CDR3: TGTGCCAGCAGTCCCACACAGGTACTGAACTACGAGCAGTACTTC. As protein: CASSPTQVLNYEQYF.

This chain's CDR3 is CASSQPGTRTDTQYF. The DNA for the CDR3 is TGTGCCAGCAGCCAACCCGGGACTAGAACAGATACGCAGTATTTT. This chain joins TRBV27 and TRBJ2-3; 8 positions agree with TRBD2. Germline lookup yields CDR1 MNHEY and CDR2 SMNVEV (reference sequence). Trimming at V came to 6 bases and at J to 3 bases, leaving 8 bases not matched to a gene. The CDR3 has 15 amino acids.

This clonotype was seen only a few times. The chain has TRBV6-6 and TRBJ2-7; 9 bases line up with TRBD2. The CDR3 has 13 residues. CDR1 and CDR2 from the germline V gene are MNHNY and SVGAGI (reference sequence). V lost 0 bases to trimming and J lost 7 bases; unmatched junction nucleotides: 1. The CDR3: CASSYSTSGEQYF. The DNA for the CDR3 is TGTGCCAGCAGTTACTCCACTAGCGGGGAGCAGTACTTC.

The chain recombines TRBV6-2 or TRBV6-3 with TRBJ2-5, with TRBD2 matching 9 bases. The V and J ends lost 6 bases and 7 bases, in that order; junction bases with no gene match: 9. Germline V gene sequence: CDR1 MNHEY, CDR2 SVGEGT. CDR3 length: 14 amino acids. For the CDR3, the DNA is TGTGCCAGCAGCGACGGGACTAGCTTTGGGACCCAGTACTTC. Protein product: CASSDGTSFGTQYF.

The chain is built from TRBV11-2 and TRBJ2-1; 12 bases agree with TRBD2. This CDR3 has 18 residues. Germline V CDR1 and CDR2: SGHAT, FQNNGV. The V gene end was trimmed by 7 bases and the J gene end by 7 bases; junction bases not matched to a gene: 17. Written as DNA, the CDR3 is TGTGCCAGCAACTCAGGCCGACTAGCGGGAGTCAAGGGTAATGAGCAGTTCTTC. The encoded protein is CASNSGRLAGVKGNEQFF.

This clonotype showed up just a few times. The CDR3 DNA reads as TGCGCCAGCAGCCAAGATGTTCCGGGGGGGAAGGCTTCACCCCTCCACTTT. Translated, it gives CASSQDVPGGKASPLHF. The J gene is TRBJ1-6, the V gene TRBV4-1; TRBD1 might be the D (5 bases). Trimming left V 0 bases short and J 9 bases short, with 18 bases between. The CDR3 runs 17 residues. The germline CDR1 and CDR2 sequences are MGHRA and YSYEKL.

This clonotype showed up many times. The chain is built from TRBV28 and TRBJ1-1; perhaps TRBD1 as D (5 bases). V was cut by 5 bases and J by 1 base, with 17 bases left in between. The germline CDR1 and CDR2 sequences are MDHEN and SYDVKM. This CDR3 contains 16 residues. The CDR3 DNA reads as TGTGCCAGCAGTCCCGCGGGAATTGGGGCGAACACTGAAGCTTTCTTT. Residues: CASSPAGIGANTEAFF.

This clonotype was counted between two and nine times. This CDR3 is CASSQDPRGTQYF. The CDR3 region has the DNA TGTGCCAGCAGCCAAGATCCCAGGGGGACCCAGTACTTC. V and J are TRBV14 and TRBJ2-5, with D tentatively TRBD1 (6 bases). The V gene lost 0 bases and the J gene lost 7 bases, with 9 bases spanning the gap. This CDR3 is built from 13 residues. Looked up from germline, CDR1 is SGHDN and CDR2 is FVKESK.

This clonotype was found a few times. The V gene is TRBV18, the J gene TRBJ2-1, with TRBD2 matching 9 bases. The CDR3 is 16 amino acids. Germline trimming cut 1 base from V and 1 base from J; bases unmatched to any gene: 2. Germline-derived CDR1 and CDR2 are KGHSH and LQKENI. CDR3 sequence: CASSPLSGGSYNEQFF. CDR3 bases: TGTGCCAGCTCACCACTGAGCGGGGGGTCCTACAATGAGCAGTTCTTC.

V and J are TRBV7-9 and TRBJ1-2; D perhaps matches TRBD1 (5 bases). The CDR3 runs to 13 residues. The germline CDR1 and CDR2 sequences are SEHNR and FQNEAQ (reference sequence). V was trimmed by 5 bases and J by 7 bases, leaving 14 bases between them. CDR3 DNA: TGTGCCAGCAGCCCAGTTGAGAGGGGTGGCTACACCTTC. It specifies CASSPVERGGYTF.

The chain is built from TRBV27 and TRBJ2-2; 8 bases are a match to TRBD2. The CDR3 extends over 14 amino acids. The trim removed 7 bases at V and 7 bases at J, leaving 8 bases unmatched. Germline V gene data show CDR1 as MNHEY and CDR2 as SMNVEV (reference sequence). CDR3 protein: CASTKSGSGGELFF. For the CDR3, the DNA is TGTGCCAGCACCAAAAGCGGGAGTGGCGGGGAGCTGTTTTTT.

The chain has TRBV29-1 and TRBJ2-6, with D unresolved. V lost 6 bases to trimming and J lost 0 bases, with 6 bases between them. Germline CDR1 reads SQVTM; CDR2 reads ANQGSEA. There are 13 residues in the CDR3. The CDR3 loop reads CSVCTSGANVLTF. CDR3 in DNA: TGCAGCGTCTGTACCTCTGGGGCCAACGTCCTGACTTTC.

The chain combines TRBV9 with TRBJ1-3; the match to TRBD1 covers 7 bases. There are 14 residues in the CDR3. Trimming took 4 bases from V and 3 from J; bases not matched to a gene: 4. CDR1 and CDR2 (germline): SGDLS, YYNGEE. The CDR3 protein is CASSSRDSGNTIYF. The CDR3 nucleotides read TGTGCCAGCAGCTCGCGGGACAGTGGAAACACCATATATTTT.

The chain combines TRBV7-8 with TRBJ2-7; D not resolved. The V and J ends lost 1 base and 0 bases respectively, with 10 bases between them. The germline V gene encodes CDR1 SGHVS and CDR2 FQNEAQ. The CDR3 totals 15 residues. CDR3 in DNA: TGTGCCAGCAGCTTAGAAATCGGAAGCTCCTACGAGCAGTACTTC. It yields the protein CASSLEIGSSYEQYF.

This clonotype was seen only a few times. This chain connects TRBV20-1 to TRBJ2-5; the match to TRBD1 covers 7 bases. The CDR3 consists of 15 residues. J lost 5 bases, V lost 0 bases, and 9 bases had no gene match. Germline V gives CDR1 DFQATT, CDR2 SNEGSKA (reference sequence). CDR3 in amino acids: CSARDFNRGLETQYF. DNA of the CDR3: TGCAGTGCTAGAGATTTTAACAGGGGTCTTGAGACCCAGTACTTC.

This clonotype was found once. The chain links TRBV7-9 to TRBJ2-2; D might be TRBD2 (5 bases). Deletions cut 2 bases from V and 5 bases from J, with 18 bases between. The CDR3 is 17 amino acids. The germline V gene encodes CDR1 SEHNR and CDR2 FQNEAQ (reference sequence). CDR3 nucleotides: TGTGCCAGCAGCTTATCGGATGGCCAGGAGGTTACCGGGGAGCTGTTTTTT. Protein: CASSLSDGQEVTGELFF.

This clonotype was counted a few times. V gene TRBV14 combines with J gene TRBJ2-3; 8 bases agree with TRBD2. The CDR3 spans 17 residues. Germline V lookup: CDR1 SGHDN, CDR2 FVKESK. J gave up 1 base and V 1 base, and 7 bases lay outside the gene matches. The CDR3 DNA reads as TGTGCCAGCAGCCAAGGGTGGAGTAGCGGGGGCACAGATACGCAGTATTTT. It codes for CASSQGWSSGGTDTQYF. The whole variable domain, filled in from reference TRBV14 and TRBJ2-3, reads EAGVTQFPSHSVIEKGQTVTLRCDPISGHDNLYWYRRVMGKEIKFLLHFVKESKQDESGMPNNRFLAERTGGTYSTLKVQPAELEDSGVYFCASSQGWSSGGTDTQYFGPGTRLTVL.

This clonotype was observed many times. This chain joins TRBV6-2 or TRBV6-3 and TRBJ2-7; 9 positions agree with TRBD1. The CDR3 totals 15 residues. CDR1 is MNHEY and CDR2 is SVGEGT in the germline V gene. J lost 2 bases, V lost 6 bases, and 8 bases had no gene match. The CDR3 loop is CASRQPGQGTYEQYF. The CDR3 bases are TGTGCCAGCAGACAACCGGGACAGGGAACCTACGAGCAGTACTTC.

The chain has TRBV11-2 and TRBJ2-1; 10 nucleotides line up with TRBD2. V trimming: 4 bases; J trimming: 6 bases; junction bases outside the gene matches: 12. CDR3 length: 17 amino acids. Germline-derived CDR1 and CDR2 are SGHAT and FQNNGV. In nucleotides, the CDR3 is TGTGCCAGCAGCTCACCCCAGCTAGCGGGAGCCGGCAATGAGCAGTTCTTC. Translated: CASSSPQLAGAGNEQFF. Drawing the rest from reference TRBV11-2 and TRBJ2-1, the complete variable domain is EAGVAQSPRYKIIEKRQSVAFWCNPISGHATLYWYQQILGQGPKLLIQFQNNGVVDDSQLPKDRFSAERLKGVDSTLKIQPAKLEDSAVYLCASSSPQLAGAGNEQFFGPGTRLTVL.

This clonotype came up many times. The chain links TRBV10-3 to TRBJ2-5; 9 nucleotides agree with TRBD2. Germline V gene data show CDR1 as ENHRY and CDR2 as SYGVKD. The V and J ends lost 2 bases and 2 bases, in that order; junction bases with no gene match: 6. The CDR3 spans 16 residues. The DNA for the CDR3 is TGTGCCATCAGTGAGGGGGGACTAGCCACTCAAGAGACCCAGTACTTC. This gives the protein CAISEGGLATQETQYF.

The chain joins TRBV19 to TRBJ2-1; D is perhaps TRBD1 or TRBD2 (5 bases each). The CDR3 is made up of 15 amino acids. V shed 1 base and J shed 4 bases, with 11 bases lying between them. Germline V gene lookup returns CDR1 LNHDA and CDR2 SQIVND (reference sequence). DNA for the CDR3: TGTGCCAGTAGTATAGGCCGGGGACCTTACAATGAGCAGTTCTTC. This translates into CASSIGRGPYNEQFF.

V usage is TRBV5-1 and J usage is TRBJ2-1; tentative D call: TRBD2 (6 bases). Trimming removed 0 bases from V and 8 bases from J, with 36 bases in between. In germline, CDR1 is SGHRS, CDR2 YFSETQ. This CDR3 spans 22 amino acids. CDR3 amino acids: CASSLGLNSGMIAGRPADEQFF. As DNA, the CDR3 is TGCGCCAGCAGCTTGGGTCTTAATAGCGGAATGATTGCGGGCCGCCCGGCCGATGAGCAGTTCTTC.

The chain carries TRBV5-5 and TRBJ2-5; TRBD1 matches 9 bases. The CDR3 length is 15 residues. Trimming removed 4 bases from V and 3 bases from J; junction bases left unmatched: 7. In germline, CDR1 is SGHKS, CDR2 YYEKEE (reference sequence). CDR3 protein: CASSRNWDREETQYF. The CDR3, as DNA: TGTGCCAGCAGCCGGAATTGGGACAGGGAAGAGACCCAGTACTTC.

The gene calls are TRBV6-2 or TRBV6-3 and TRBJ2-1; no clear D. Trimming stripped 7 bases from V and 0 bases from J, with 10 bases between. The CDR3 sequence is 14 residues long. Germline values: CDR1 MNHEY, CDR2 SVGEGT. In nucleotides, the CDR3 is TGTGCCAGCATGAGGTGGGGCTCCTACAATGAGCAGTTCTTC. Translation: CASMRWGSYNEQFF.

This CDR3 reads CASRSGAGGWNEQYF. Written as DNA, the CDR3 is TGTGCCAGCAGATCCGGAGCGGGAGGGTGGAACGAGCAGTACTTC. The rearrangement links TRBV27 to TRBJ2-7, with TRBD2 identical over 10 bases. Trimming at V came to 6 bases and at J to 5 bases, leaving 10 bases not matched to a gene. The CDR3 runs 15 residues. Germline V lookup: CDR1 MNHEY, CDR2 SMNVEV (reference sequence).

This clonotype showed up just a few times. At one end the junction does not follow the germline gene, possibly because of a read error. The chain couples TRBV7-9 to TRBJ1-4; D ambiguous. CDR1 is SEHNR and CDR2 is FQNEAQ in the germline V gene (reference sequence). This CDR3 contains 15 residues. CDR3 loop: CASSLARSQNEKLFF. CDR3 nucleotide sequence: TGTGCCAGCAGCCTAGCAAGGTCCCAAAATGAAAAACTGTTTTTT. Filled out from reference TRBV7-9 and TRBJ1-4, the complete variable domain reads DTGVSQNPRHKITKRGQNVTFRCDPISEHNRLYWYRQTLGQGPEFLTYFQNEAQLEKSRLLSDRFSAERPKGSFSTLEIQRTEQGDSAMYLCASSLARSQNEKLFFGSGTQLSVL.

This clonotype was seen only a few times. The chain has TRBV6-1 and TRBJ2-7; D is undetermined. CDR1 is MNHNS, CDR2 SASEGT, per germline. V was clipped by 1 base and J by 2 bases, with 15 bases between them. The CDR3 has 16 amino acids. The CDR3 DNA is TGTGCCAGCAGTGAAGGCCCCTCGGCGGTAGCCTACGAGCAGTACTTC. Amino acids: CASSEGPSAVAYEQYF.

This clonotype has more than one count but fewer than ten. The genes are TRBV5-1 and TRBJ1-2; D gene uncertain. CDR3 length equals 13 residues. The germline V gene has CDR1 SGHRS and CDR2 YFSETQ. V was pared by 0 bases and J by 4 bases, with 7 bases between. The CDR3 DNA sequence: TGCGCCAGCAGCTTGGGTAGGACCTATGGCTACACCTTC. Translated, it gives CASSLGRTYGYTF.

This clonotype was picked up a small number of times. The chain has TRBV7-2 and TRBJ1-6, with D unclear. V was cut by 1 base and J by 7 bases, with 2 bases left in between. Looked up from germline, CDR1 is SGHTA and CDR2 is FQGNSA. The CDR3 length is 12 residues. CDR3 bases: TGTGCCAGCAGCTTAGTAAATTCACCCCTCCACTTT. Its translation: CASSLVNSPLHF. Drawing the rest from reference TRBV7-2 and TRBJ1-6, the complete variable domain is GAGVSQSPSNKVTEKGKDVELRCDPISGHTALYWYRQSLGQGLEFLIYFQGNSAPDKSGLPSDRFSAERTGGSVSTLTIQRTQQEDSAVYLCASSLVNSPLHFGNGTRLTVT.